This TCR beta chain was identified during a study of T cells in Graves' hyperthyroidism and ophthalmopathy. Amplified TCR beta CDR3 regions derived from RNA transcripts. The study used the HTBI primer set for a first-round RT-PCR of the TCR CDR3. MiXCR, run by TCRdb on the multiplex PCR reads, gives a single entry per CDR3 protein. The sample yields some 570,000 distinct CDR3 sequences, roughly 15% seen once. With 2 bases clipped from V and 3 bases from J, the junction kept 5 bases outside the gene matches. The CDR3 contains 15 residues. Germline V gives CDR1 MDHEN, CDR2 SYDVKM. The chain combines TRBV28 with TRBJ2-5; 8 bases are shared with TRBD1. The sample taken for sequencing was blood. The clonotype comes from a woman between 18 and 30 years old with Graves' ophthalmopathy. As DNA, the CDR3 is TGTGCCAGCAGTTTACAGGACAGGGTAGAAGAGACCCAGTACTTC. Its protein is CASSLQDRVEETQYF.